The rows below give T cell receptor beta chains drawn from one sample of a study of control samples from healthy donors and cancer patients. Sequencing used immunoSEQ multiplex PCR; TCRdb keeps in-frame clones, though not all of them. This sample has about 120,000 clones; approximately 90% occur once, and the top ten carry over 2%. Sequencing was performed on blood. Every receptor here comes from a woman in her seventies in good health. The CDR3 runs from the conserved cysteine through the conserved F or W. D genes are given only for firm matches.

J | D | V | CDR3 | DNA
TRBJ2-1 | . | TRBV3-1/TRBV3-2 | CASSLSGNEQFF | TGTGCCAGCAGCCTCAGTGGGAATGAGCAGTTCTTC
TRBJ2-2 | TRBD1 | TRBV3-1/TRBV3-2 | CASSPNRWGAQGAGAGELFF | TGTGCCAGCAGCCCAAACAGGTGGGGTGCACAGGGGGCTGGCGCCGGGGAGCTGTTTTTT
TRBJ1-6 | . | TRBV4-1 | CASSQVEFPGPLSPLHF | TGCGCCAGCAGCCAAGTCGAATTTCCGGGGCCTCTTTCACCCCTCCACTTT
TRBJ2-1 | . | TRBV27 | CASSFTRFFNEQFF | TGTGCCAGCAGTTTCACACGGTTTTTCAATGAGCAGTTCTTC
TRBJ2-3 | . | TRBV9 | CASSVGPGGTDTQYF | TGTGCCAGCAGCGTAGGTCCCGGGGGCACAGATACGCAGTATTTT
TRBJ2-1 | . | TRBV9 | CASSVGENEQFF | TGTGCCAGCAGCGTAGGAGAAAATGAGCAGTTCTTC
TRBJ1-2 | . | TRBV6-5 | CASRRGFYGYTF | TGTGCCAGCAGGAGGGGGTTCTATGGCTACACCTTC
TRBJ1-1 | . | TRBV7-9 | CASSLEIGWAEAFF | TGTGCCAGCAGCTTAGAGATCGGGTGGGCTGAAGCTTTCTTT
TRBJ2-5 | . | TRBV12-5 | CASGLVPGRETQYF | TGTGCTAGTGGTTTGGTCCCAGGGAGGGAGACCCAGTACTTC
TRBJ2-6 | . | TRBV5-1 | CASSLWGSGANVLTF | TGCGCCAGCAGCTTGTGGGGCTCTGGGGCCAACGTCCTGACTTTC
TRBJ1-1 | TRBD1 | TRBV9 | CASSVGSGGEAFF | TGTGCCAGCAGCGTAGGCTCAGGGGGAGAAGCTTTCTTT
TRBJ2-4 | . | TRBV15 | CATNEIFGDWAKNIQYF | TGTGCCACCAACGAGATTTTCGGGGATTGGGCCAAAAACATTCAGTACTTC
TRBJ2-3 | . | TRBV7-3 | CASSLGLYGGSDTQYF | TGTGCCAGCAGCCTAGGCCTTTACGGGGGATCAGATACGCAGTATTTT